Below, 30 T cell receptor beta chains from the same sample are listed, as sequenced in a study of blood T cells in healthy people across ages. Together with a sample-barcoded 5' primer, a J-beta primer mix was included in a second PCR lasting roughly 6 to 12 cycles. One entry per CDR3 protein, called by TCRdb with MiXCR from the 5' RACE reads. The table lists more than 650,000 distinct CDR3 sequences, roughly 25% of them singletons. This sample also appeared in a second study, on T cells of mothers and their children.

Sequencing was performed on blood. These TCRs come from a boy between 10 and 17 years old in good health.

The chain has TRBV7-6 and TRBJ2-5; 7 bases match TRBD1. The V segment lost 6 bases and the J segment 2 bases; nucleotides outside the gene matches: 6. Germline CDR1 SGHVS, CDR2 FNYEAQ. This CDR3 is 14 amino acids long. The CDR3 loop is CASRTTGWQETQYF. The DNA for the CDR3 is TGTGCCAGCAGGACGACAGGGTGGCAAGAGACCCAGTACTTC.

This clonotype was detected many times. The V call is TRBV24-1, the J call TRBJ2-7; 7 bases fit TRBD1. V was clipped by 3 bases and J by 1 base; unmatched bases: 5. The CDR3 is 15 residues long. CDR1 is KGHDR, CDR2 SFDVKD, per germline. The CDR3 sequence is CATSDPRDSSYEQYF. The CDR3 bases are TGTGCCACCAGTGATCCCAGGGACAGTTCCTACGAGCAGTACTTC.

The sample holds a few counts of this clonotype. The chain couples TRBV7-9 to TRBJ2-6, with D unclear. Germline CDR1 reads SEHNR; CDR2 reads FQNEAQ (reference sequence). The CDR3 loop spans 14 amino acids. V lost 3 bases and J 0 bases, leaving 3 bases between the germline ends. CDR3 sequence reads: CASSFTSGANVLTF. The CDR3, as DNA: TGTGCCAGCAGCTTTACCTCTGGGGCCAACGTCCTGACTTTC.

J is TRBJ1-5 and V is TRBV12-3 or TRBV12-4; tentative D call: TRBD1 (5 bases). CDR3 length: 15 residues. V was cut by 2 bases and J by 2 bases, with 10 bases left in between. CDR3 nucleotides: TGTGCCAGCAGTTTATATAGGGGAGGCAATCAGCCCCAGCATTTT. It specifies CASSLYRGGNQPQHF.

This chain connects TRBV5-1 to TRBJ2-1; D perhaps matches TRBD1 (6 bases). The germline gives CDR1 SGHRS, CDR2 YFSETQ. The V and J ends lost 1 base and 7 bases respectively, with 18 bases between them. The CDR3 has 16 amino acids. The CDR3 nucleotides read TGCGCCAGCAGCTTGCAGGCGCAGGGGAGAGGTAATGAGCAGTTCTTC. Its translation is CASSLQAQGRGNEQFF.

To note about this clonotype: Mismatch with germline at one junction end may stem from a read error. The gene calls are TRBV7-6 and TRBJ2-1; tentative D call: TRBD1 (5 bases). This CDR3 spans 12 amino acids. Germline CDR1 is SGHVS and CDR2 is FNYEAQ. CDR3 sequence reads: CASSVQGYEQHF. In DNA form, the CDR3 reads TGTGCCAGCAGCGTTCAGGGATACGAGCAGCACTTC.

This clonotype was observed a handful of times. The V gene is TRBV10-3, the J gene TRBJ1-2; 9 bases map to TRBD1. CDR3 length: 15 amino acids. Germline assignment: CDR1 ENHRY and CDR2 SYGVKD. J lost 8 bases, V lost 3 bases, and 10 bases had no gene match. CDR3 sequence: CAISEVRTGVSGYTF. Written as DNA, the CDR3 is TGTGCCATCAGTGAAGTCAGGACAGGGGTTAGCGGCTACACCTTC.

The V call is TRBV5-1, the J call TRBJ1-2, with a weak D call TRBD1 (6 bases). Trimming removed 7 bases from V and 1 base from J, with 11 bases in between. This CDR3 is 13 amino acids long. CDR1 SGHRS and CDR2 YFSETQ come from the germline V gene. CDR3 in DNA: TGCGCCAGCGGGACAACCGTTAACTATGGCTACACCTTC. It yields the protein CASGTTVNYGYTF.

This clonotype appeared a few times. The CDR3 DNA reads TGTGCCAGCATCAAAGTAGGGGTACACACCGGGGAGCTGTTTTTT. Amino acids: CASIKVGVHTGELFF. V usage is TRBV25-1 and J usage is TRBJ2-2; possible D gene TRBD1, 5 bases. The germline V gene encodes CDR1 MGHDK and CDR2 SYGVNS. The V end was cut by 7 bases, the J end by 3 bases, with 15 bases between. This CDR3 has 15 residues.

There are a few counts of this clonotype. The V call is TRBV7-2, the J call TRBJ1-2, with 7 bases identical to TRBD1. V lost 1 base and J lost 6; bases outside the gene matches: 5. Germline values: CDR1 SGHTA, CDR2 FQGNSA. CDR3 length equals 14 residues. The CDR3 region is CASSLVAGGDGYTF. The CDR3 nucleotides are TGTGCCAGCAGCTTAGTAGCAGGGGGGGATGGCTACACCTTC.

The V and J genes are TRBV6-5 and TRBJ2-3; a possible D gene is TRBD2 (6 bases). The CDR3 covers 14 residues. The V end lost 6 bases, the J end lost 4 bases, and 14 bases lay between the germline ends. The V gene's germline CDR1 is MNHEY and CDR2 SVGAGI. The CDR3 DNA reads TGTGCCAGCAGACCGGAGGGAATGGCAGATACGCAGTATTTT. Translated: CASRPEGMADTQYF.

A few counts support this clonotype. The chain is built from TRBV7-9 and TRBJ1-3, with D unclear. CDR1 is SEHNR and CDR2 is FQNEAQ in the germline V gene (reference sequence). Trimming pared 8 bases from V and 0 bases from J, leaving 8 bases between. The CDR3 runs to 13 residues. The CDR3 coding sequence is TGTGCCAGCGGAGGCCCCTCTGGAAACACCATATATTTT. Amino acid sequence: CASGGPSGNTIYF.

This chain links TRBV6-6 with TRBJ1-5; no clear D. V lost 7 bases and J lost 0, with 10 bases in between. CDR3 size: 14 residues. Germline V gene data show CDR1 as MNHNY and CDR2 as SVGAGI (reference sequence). CDR3: CASMAGDSNQPQHF. The CDR3 DNA sequence: TGTGCCAGCATGGCGGGAGATAGCAATCAGCCCCAGCATTTT.

Only a few counts were recorded for this clonotype. The chain recombines TRBV6-1 with TRBJ2-2; TRBD1 is a possible D gene (6 bases). Trimming stripped 6 bases from V and 4 bases from J, with 15 bases between. CDR3 length: 15 amino acids. Germline V lookup: CDR1 MNHNS, CDR2 SASEGT. CDR3 sequence reads: CASRDTGLGTGELFF. The CDR3, as DNA: TGTGCCAGCAGAGACACAGGGCTGGGCACCGGGGAGCTGTTTTTT.

On this clonotype itself: At one end the junction does not follow the germline gene, possibly because of a read error. The V and J genes are TRBV6-1 and TRBJ2-4; possibly TRBD1 or TRBD2 for D (5 bases each). The CDR3 extends over 11 amino acids. Germline V CDR1 and CDR2: MNHNS, SASEGT. The CDR3 region has the DNA TGTGCCAGTAAAACGGGACCGACCTCAATCTTC. It codes for CASKTGPTSIF.

The chain carries TRBV18 and TRBJ1-4; 8 bases fit TRBD1. CDR3 length: 15 residues. CDR1 and CDR2 from the germline V gene are KGHSH and LQKENI. The V and J ends lost 1 base and 8 bases, in that order; junction bases with no gene match: 6. In nucleotides, the CDR3 is TGTGCCAGCTCACCACGACCGACAGGGGACGAAAAACTGTTTTTT. Translation: CASSPRPTGDEKLFF.

V gene TRBV29-1 combines with J gene TRBJ2-7, with D hard to call. The CDR3 contains 13 residues. Trimming took off 6 bases at V and 1 base at J, with 13 bases between the two ends. Germline V gene data show CDR1 as SQVTM and CDR2 as ANQGSEA. The CDR3 loop is CSVTNGPSYEQYF. The CDR3, as DNA: TGCAGCGTCACAAATGGTCCTTCCTACGAGCAGTACTTC.

At least ten counts were recorded for this clonotype. The chain uses TRBV5-1 and TRBJ2-5; 8 nucleotides agree with TRBD1. CDR1 is SGHRS, CDR2 YFSETQ, per germline. The CDR3 contains 13 residues. V was clipped by 4 bases and J by 6 bases; unmatched bases: 5. The CDR3 here is CASSPGQGQTQYF. CDR3 sequence (DNA): TGCGCCAGCAGCCCTGGACAGGGCCAGACCCAGTACTTC.

This rearrangement joins TRBV29-1 to TRBJ1-2; no reliable D call. CDR3 size: 12 residues. Trimming pared 3 bases from V and 4 bases from J, leaving 9 bases between. Germline-derived CDR1 and CDR2 are SQVTM and ANQGSEA. Here the CDR3 reads CSVDPASYGYTF. As DNA, the CDR3 is TGCAGCGTTGATCCGGCTAGCTATGGCTACACCTTC.

The rearrangement uses TRBV7-2 and TRBJ2-7, with D tentatively TRBD1 (6 bases). From germline, CDR1 is SGHTA and CDR2 FQGNSA. The V gene lost 0 bases and the J gene lost 5 bases, with 8 bases spanning the gap. CDR3 length: 13 residues. CDR3 region: CASSLAGQHEQYF. The CDR3 nucleotides are TGTGCCAGCAGCTTAGCAGGACAGCACGAGCAGTACTTC.

This clonotype occurred a few times. This rearrangement joins TRBV29-1 to TRBJ1-2; D is perhaps TRBD1 (6 bases). V was shortened by 1 base and J by 5 bases, with 14 bases between the two germline ends. CDR3 length: 14 amino acids. Looked up from germline, CDR1 is SQVTM and CDR2 is ANQGSEA. DNA for the CDR3: TGCAGCGTTGAAGTGCTGGGGGCAGAGTATGGCTACACCTTC. It is translated as CSVEVLGAEYGYTF.

This clonotype was counted a few times. The chain combines TRBV7-9 with TRBJ2-5; D is perhaps TRBD1 or TRBD2 (5 bases each). Germline V CDR1 and CDR2: SEHNR, FQNEAQ (reference sequence). CDR3 size: 15 residues. Trimming removed 5 bases from V and 4 bases from J, with 17 bases in between. The CDR3 loop reads CASSTISGALETQYF. In DNA form, the CDR3 reads TGTGCCAGCAGCACAATCTCCGGGGCTCTAGAGACCCAGTACTTC. The entire variable domain, with the rest obtained from reference TRBV7-9 and TRBJ2-5, is as follows: DTGVSQNPRHKITKRGQNVTFRCDPISEHNRLYWYRQTLGQGPEFLTYFQNEAQLEKSRLLSDRFSAERPKGSFSTLEIQRTEQGDSAMYLCASSTISGALETQYFGPGTRLLVL.

The V call is TRBV10-3, the J call TRBJ2-1; D possibly uses TRBD1 or TRBD2 (5 bases each). V gave up 4 bases and J gave up 8 bases, with 18 bases separating them. CDR3 length: 15 residues. Germline values: CDR1 ENHRY, CDR2 SYGVKD. CDR3 amino acids: CAISGLGSLGDEQFF. The DNA of the CDR3 is TGTGCCATCAGTGGATTAGGATCCCTGGGGGATGAGCAGTTCTTC.

The J gene is TRBJ1-6, the V gene TRBV6-5; D not resolved. The germline V gene has CDR1 MNHEY and CDR2 SVGAGI. V was pared by 4 bases and J by 1 base, with 11 bases between. This CDR3 contains 16 residues. The CDR3 DNA is TGTGCCAGCAGTTCCGAGGGCGGATCCTATAATTCACCCCTCCACTTT. It specifies CASSSEGGSYNSPLHF.

This clonotype was picked up a small number of times. The chain links TRBV20-1 to TRBJ2-5, with D perhaps being TRBD1 or TRBD2 (6 bases each). Germline CDR1 is DFQATT and CDR2 is SNEGSKA (reference sequence). The CDR3 is 17 residues long. The ends were cut back, 4 bases at V and 1 base at J, with 22 bases in the middle. The DNA of the CDR3 is TGCAGTGCTACCCCCCTTATGGGGGGCCAACTCCAAGAGACCCAGTACTTC. Protein product: CSATPLMGGQLQETQYF.

This clonotype occurred a few times. The CDR3 nucleotides are TGTGCCAGCATGGTGCGGAACACCGGGGAGCTGTTTTTT. The encoded protein is CASMVRNTGELFF. V gene TRBV6-6 combines with J gene TRBJ2-2; no firm D call. Trimming stripped 7 bases from V and 1 base from J, with 7 bases between. The germline V gene encodes CDR1 MNHNY and CDR2 SVGAGI (reference sequence). This CDR3 region has 13 residues.

This clonotype turned up a few times. The V and J genes are TRBV6-1 and TRBJ2-3, with 11 nucleotides matching TRBD1. The CDR3 covers 15 residues. The V gene's germline CDR1 is MNHNS and CDR2 SASEGT. Germline trimming cut 3 bases from V and 6 bases from J; bases unmatched to any gene: 5. This CDR3 reads CASSDWDRGYDTQYF. DNA for the CDR3: TGTGCCAGCAGTGATTGGGACAGGGGGTACGATACGCAGTATTTT.

The chain couples TRBV2 to TRBJ1-6; no clear D. Germline V gives CDR1 SNHLY, CDR2 FYNNEI. V was clipped by 5 bases and J by 9 bases, with 11 bases between them. This CDR3 spans 13 amino acids. The CDR3 is CASSPEWGSPLHF. CDR3 bases: TGTGCCAGCAGTCCTGAATGGGGTTCACCCCTCCACTTT.

This clonotype has just a few counts. The rearrangement links TRBV2 to TRBJ2-5; D may be TRBD2 (5 bases). Germline V gene sequence: CDR1 SNHLY, CDR2 FYNNEI. CDR3 length: 11 amino acids. Deletions cut 8 bases from V and 2 bases from J, with 6 bases between. The CDR3 bases are TGTGCCAGCCAGCGGCAAGAGACCCAGTACTTC. Translating it yields CASQRQETQYF.

There are a few counts of this clonotype. This chain uses TRBV10-2 with TRBJ1-2, with D possibly matching TRBD1 (5 bases). Trimming took off 3 bases at V and 4 bases at J, with 9 bases between the two ends. The CDR3 is 13 residues long. CDR1 and CDR2 from the germline V gene are WSHSY and SAAADI. The CDR3 sequence: CASSDRQLYGYTF. Here the CDR3 DNA reads TGCGCCAGCAGTGACCGACAGCTCTATGGCTACACCTTC.